Sequencing of this TCR beta chain was carried out in a study of technical replicates of blood from several donors. Only in-frame clones appear in the TCRdb table, and some are missing; sequencing was by immunoSEQ multiplex PCR. Of roughly 85,000 clones listed, nearly 95% were seen once; the top ten hold 0.26%. This clonotype originated in a human donor in good health. Sequencing was carried out using T cells isolated from PBMCs.

CDR3 residues: CASSLVDRGGNTIYF. CDR3 nucleotides: TGTGCCAGCAGCTTAGTGGACAGGGGTGGAAACACCATATATTTT. The chain carries TRBV7-8 and TRBJ1-3; TRBD1 matches 9 bases. Germline V gene data show CDR1 as SGHVS and CDR2 as FQNEAQ. This CDR3 region has 15 residues. J gave up 3 bases and V 1 base, and 1 base lay outside the gene matches. Full variable domain (outside the CDR3, taken from reference TRBV7-8 and TRBJ1-3): GAGVSQSPRYKVAKRGQDVALRCDPISGHVSLFWYQQALGQGPEFLTYFQNEAQLDKSGLPSDRFFAERPEGSVSTLKIQRTQQEDSAVYLCASSLVDRGGNTIYFGEGSWLTVV.